This T cell receptor beta chain was found in a study of control samples from healthy donors and cancer patients. Germline CDR1 and CDR2: LNHDA and SQIVND (reference sequence). The CDR3 is 11 residues long. V was trimmed by 8 bases and J by 5 bases, leaving 9 bases between them. The method was immunoSEQ multiplex PCR; TCRdb's version includes in-frame clones alone and lacks a portion of them. The table records about 120,000 clones, 88% of them present only once. The TCR comes from a woman in her seventies in good health. Sequencing used blood. The chain links TRBV19 to TRBJ1-2, with D maybe TRBD1 (6 bases). The CDR3 region is CASQQGYGYTF. CDR3 nucleotides: TGTGCCAGTCAACAGGGTTATGGCTACACCTTC.